This T cell receptor beta chain was obtained from a study of shared clonotypes between healthy human individuals. Study-level points and caveats: The small donor group covered limited genetic and exposure diversity. The expectation was that sequencing depth would affect clonotype sharing among donors.

With 5 bases removed from V and 3 bases from J, the gap between germline ends came to 18 bases. The CDR3 sequence is 15 residues long. Germline V lookup: CDR1 SQVTM, CDR2 ANQGSEA. This clone was counted at least ten times. The antigen remains unidentified. Genomic DNA of every subset was divided equally among multiple immunoSEQ plates. Clones were sequenced by immunoSEQ multiplex PCR, and TCRdb holds only the in-frame ones, with some missing. The data hold roughly 96,000 clones, with less than 60% observed a single time. Only Caucasian adults living in Nashville, Tennessee served as donors. This TCR was recovered from a woman aged 40 to 49 in good health. Some clones in this sample may be carry-over from other donors' samples. The chain joins TRBV29-1 to TRBJ2-3, with a possible D match to TRBD2 (7 bases). Source material: PBMCs. Here the CDR3 reads CSVPLGRGPTDTQYF. CDR3 nucleotide sequence: TGCAGCGTTCCCTTGGGGCGGGGGCCAACAGATACGCAGTATTTT.